This record covers a single T cell receptor beta chain. This entry belongs to a study of T cell clonotyping in hematopoietic cell transplantation. Stated time point: recipient sample about 28 days before transplant, after cytoreduction. Clones were sequenced by immunoSEQ multiplex PCR, and TCRdb holds only the in-frame ones, with some missing. The data show roughly 80,000 clones, with 90% to 96% seen just once and under 2% held by the top ten. This receptor was obtained from a woman in her fifties or sixties with acute myeloid leukemia. Some clones in this sample may be carry-over from other donors' samples. The material sequenced was peripheral blood mononuclear cells, taken before stem cell transplant.

CDR3 DNA sequence: TGTGCCAGCAGTTTATCGACGGTCCACGAGCAGTACTTC. Amino acid sequence: CASSLSTVHEQYF. The chain carries TRBV27 and TRBJ2-7; D unresolved. Germline V gives CDR1 MNHEY, CDR2 SMNVEV (reference sequence). This CDR3 region has 13 residues. V dropped 0 bases and J dropped 5 bases, with 8 bases sitting between them.